The source of this TCR beta chain is a study of cytomegalovirus exposure and HLA in healthy donors. Whole-study results and caveats: TCR beta sequences reportedly predicted the HLA-A and HLA-B alleles of most subjects accurately. As a later analysis revealed, most CMV-associated TCR beta chains appeared HLA-restricted.

A multiplex PCR was run with 60 Vbeta primers and 13 Jbeta primers. Some clones are missing from TCRdb's copy, which holds only in-frame ones; the method was immunoSEQ multiplex PCR. This sample yields about 130,000 clones, of which 60% to 85% are seen a single time; about 1.8% belongs to the top ten. In regard to this clone: The antigen is unknown.

V was clipped by 3 bases and J by 5 bases, with 17 bases between them. The CDR3 loop spans 15 amino acids. Germline V gene sequence: CDR1 SGHNT, CDR2 YYREEE (reference sequence). Nominal health characterized the donors when sampled, though unrecorded immune exposures were likely. V usage is TRBV5-4 and J usage is TRBJ1-1; D gene ambiguous. The origin of this receptor is a middle-aged woman in good health and CMV-seronegative. The source material was PBMCs. Here the CDR3 DNA reads TGTGCCAGCAGCTCAGCGGAACGTGGAAATACTGAAGCTTTCTTT. It encodes CASSSAERGNTEAFF.